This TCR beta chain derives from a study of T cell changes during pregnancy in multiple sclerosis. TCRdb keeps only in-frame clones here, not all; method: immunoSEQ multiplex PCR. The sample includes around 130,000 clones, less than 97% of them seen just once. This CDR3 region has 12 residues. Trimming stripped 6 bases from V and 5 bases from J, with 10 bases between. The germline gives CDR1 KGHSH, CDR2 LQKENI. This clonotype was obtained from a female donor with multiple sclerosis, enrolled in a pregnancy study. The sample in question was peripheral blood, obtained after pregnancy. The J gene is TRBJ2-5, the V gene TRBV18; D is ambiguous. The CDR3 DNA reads TGTGCCAGCTCGTCCAACGGGGAGACCCAGTACTTC. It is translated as CASSSNGETQYF.